This TCR beta chain was identified in a study of human T cells and chemical hapten exposure. Whole-study context: Minor pooled library volume differences mainly drove per-sample TCR yield variation. Study-level findings and limits: TCRs at a frequency above 1 in 1000 stayed unchanged with DPC sensitization.

Noted time point: healthy volunteer bleed at 6 weeks. The authors extracted total RNA from unfractionated whole blood. The library tagged each cDNA molecule with unique molecular identifiers. In the original workflow: The number of TCRs in each sample had a median of about 100,000 and spanned roughly 23,224 to 750,000. TCRdb re-called the RACE reads with MiXCR, one entry per CDR3 protein. The V and J calls, along with clone size, are taken from TCRdb and not from the paper's own processing. The sample includes 65,000 to 80,000 distinct CDR3 sequences, 8.6% of them seen just once. This clonotype was seen repeatedly, ten times or more. Its target is not known. The CDR3 totals 15 residues. V dropped 0 bases and J dropped 7; count of bases not matched to a gene: 6. From germline, CDR1 is DFQATT and CDR2 SNEGSKA (reference sequence).

V and J are TRBV20-1 and TRBJ1-5; 10 bases fit TRBD1. The receptor comes from a male donor in good health. Some clones in this sample may be carry-over from other donors' samples. Material for sequencing was whole blood. As DNA, the CDR3 is TGCAGTGCTAGAGACCGGGACAGGGGAATGCAGCCCCAGCATTTT. This translates into CSARDRDRGMQPQHF.